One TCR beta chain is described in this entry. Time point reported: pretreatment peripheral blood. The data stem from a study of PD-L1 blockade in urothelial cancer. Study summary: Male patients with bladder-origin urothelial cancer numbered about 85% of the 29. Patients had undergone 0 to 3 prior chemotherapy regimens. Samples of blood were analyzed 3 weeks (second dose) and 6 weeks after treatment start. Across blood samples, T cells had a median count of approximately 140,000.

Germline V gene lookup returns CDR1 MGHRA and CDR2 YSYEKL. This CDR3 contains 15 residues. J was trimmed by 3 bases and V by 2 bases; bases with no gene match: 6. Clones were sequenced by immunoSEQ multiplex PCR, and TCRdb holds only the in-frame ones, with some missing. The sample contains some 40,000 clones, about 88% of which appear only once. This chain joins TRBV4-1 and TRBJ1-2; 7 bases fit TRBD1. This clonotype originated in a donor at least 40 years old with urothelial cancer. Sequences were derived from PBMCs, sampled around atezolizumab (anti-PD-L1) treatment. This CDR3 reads CASSQRRQGDYGYTF. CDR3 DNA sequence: TGCGCCAGCAGCCAAAGGAGGCAGGGGGACTATGGCTACACCTTC.